This passage covers 31 T cell receptor beta chains from one sample sequenced in a study of PD-L1 blockade in urothelial cancer. The table came from immunoSEQ multiplex PCR; TCRdb's copy has only in-frame clones and leaves some out. This sample has about 49,000 clones, with 79% found just once. Sample time point: pretreatment peripheral blood. The sample consisted of PBMCs, taken around atezolizumab (anti-PD-L1) treatment. These receptors came from a man in his 70s with urothelial cancer.

This clone was seen only once. The chain is built from TRBV5-1 and TRBJ2-7, with 10 nucleotides matching TRBD2. Germline-derived CDR1 and CDR2 are SGHRS and YFSETQ. V lost 1 base and J lost 3; bases outside the gene matches: 4. The CDR3 loop spans 15 amino acids. In DNA, the CDR3 is TGCGCCAGCAGCTTGTGGGCTAGCGGGGGCTACGAGCAGTACTTC. Its protein product is CASSLWASGGYEQYF.

This sequence joins TRBV10-3 and TRBJ2-6, with D maybe TRBD1 (5 bases). Trimming took 5 bases from V and 2 from J, leaving 10 bases between them. This CDR3 spans 15 amino acids. Germline CDR1 ENHRY, CDR2 SYGVKD. Here the CDR3 reads CAISPSGTGANVLTF. The CDR3 DNA reads as TGTGCCATCAGTCCTTCAGGGACTGGGGCCAACGTCCTGACTTTC.

The V call is TRBV18, the J call TRBJ2-7; a weak D match, TRBD1 (5 bases). The CDR3 is 16 amino acids. Trimming cost V 0 bases and J 0 bases, with 12 bases left between them. CDR1 and CDR2 from the germline V gene are KGHSH and LQKENI. CDR3 in DNA: TGTGCCAGCTCACCACCGGATCTGGACACCTCCTACGAGCAGTACTTC. Its protein is CASSPPDLDTSYEQYF.

This clone was seen only a few times. The J gene is TRBJ2-1, the V gene TRBV5-1, with D possibly TRBD1 on 6 matching bases. The CDR3 runs to 14 residues. Trimming stripped 2 bases from V and 5 bases from J, with 11 bases between. Per the germline V gene, CDR1 is SGHRS and CDR2 is YFSETQ. The CDR3 region has the DNA TGCGCCAGCAGCTTCCGGGACATAAACAATGAGCAGTTCTTC. Translated, it gives CASSFRDINNEQFF. Based on the CDR3 plus reference TRBV5-1 and TRBJ2-1, the full variable domain is KAGVTQTPRYLIKTRGQQVTLSCSPISGHRSVSWYQQTPGQGLQFLFEYFSETQRNKGNFPGRFSGRQFSNSRSEMNVSTLELGDSALYLCASSFRDINNEQFFGPGTRLTVL.

The V call is TRBV2, the J call TRBJ2-5, with TRBD2 identical over 8 bases. Germline CDR1 reads SNHLY; CDR2 reads FYNNEI. The junction had 1 base not matched to a gene; V was cut back by 9 bases and J by 4 bases. There are 11 residues in the CDR3. The CDR3 region has the DNA TGTGCCAGAGGACTAGCAGAGACCCAGTACTTC. As protein: CARGLAETQYF. Together with reference TRBV2 and TRBJ2-5, the CDR3 gives the full variable domain: EPEVTQTPSHQVTQMGQEVILRCVPISNHLYFYWYRQILGQKVEFLVSFYNNEISEKSEIFDDQFSVERPDGSNFTLKIRSTKLEDSAMYFCARGLAETQYFGPGTRLLVL.

The rearrangement joins TRBV6-4 to TRBJ2-3; 10 bases are a match to TRBD2. Germline trimming cut 3 bases from V and 6 bases from J; bases unmatched to any gene: 9. Germline CDR1 is MRHNA and CDR2 is SNTAGT. The CDR3 spans 16 residues. The CDR3 DNA reads as TGTGCCAGCAGTGAAGGGCTAGCGGGAGACGGGGATACGCAGTATTTT. Translation gives CASSEGLAGDGDTQYF.

The chain employs TRBV28 and TRBJ2-7, with TRBD1 matching over 9 bases. This CDR3 spans 15 amino acids. Germline-derived CDR1 and CDR2 are MDHEN and SYDVKM. The V gene end was trimmed by 6 bases and the J gene end by 3 bases; junction bases not matched to a gene: 9. CDR3 amino acids: CASRETGTGFYEQYF. CDR3 coding DNA: TGTGCCAGCAGAGAAACCGGGACAGGGTTCTACGAGCAGTACTTC. The whole variable domain, remainder taken from reference TRBV28 and TRBJ2-7, is DVKVTQSSRYLVKRTGEKVFLECVQDMDHENMFWYRQDPGLGLRLIYFSYDVKMKEKGDIPEGYSVSREKKERFSLILESASTNQTSMYLCASRETGTGFYEQYFGPGTRLTVT.

The gene calls are TRBV2 and TRBJ2-3; 7 nucleotides line up with TRBD1. V gave up 3 bases and J gave up 7 bases; unmatched junction bases: 4. Germline V CDR1 and CDR2: SNHLY, FYNNEI. This CDR3 spans 13 amino acids. Here the CDR3 DNA reads TGTGCCAGCAGTGATCTAGGGGGCTATACGCAGTATTTT. This encodes CASSDLGGYTQYF.

The chain combines TRBV10-1 with TRBJ2-1; tentative D call: TRBD1 (5 bases). Germline CDR1 is WNHNN and CDR2 is SYGVQD (reference sequence). The V end lost 3 bases, the J end lost 6 bases, and 12 bases lay between the germline ends. This CDR3 spans 14 amino acids. CDR3 sequence: CASSESGRVNEQFF. CDR3 nucleotide sequence: TGCGCCAGCAGTGAATCGGGCAGGGTCAATGAGCAGTTCTTC.

V and J are TRBV28 and TRBJ2-7; 9 nucleotides match TRBD1. Germline lookup yields CDR1 MDHEN and CDR2 SYDVKM. This CDR3 has 13 residues. After removal of 6 bases from V and 4 bases from J, the junction contained 4 bases not matched to a gene. This CDR3 reads CASRTGGKYEQYF. The CDR3 coding sequence is TGTGCCAGCAGAACAGGGGGCAAATACGAGCAGTACTTC. Variable domain in full (rest from reference TRBV28 and TRBJ2-7): DVKVTQSSRYLVKRTGEKVFLECVQDMDHENMFWYRQDPGLGLRLIYFSYDVKMKEKGDIPEGYSVSREKKERFSLILESASTNQTSMYLCASRTGGKYEQYFGPGTRLTVT.

The chain employs TRBV30 and TRBJ1-1; 8 nucleotides match TRBD1. Trimming cost V 8 bases and J 4 bases; bases outside gene matches: 6. Germline assignment: CDR1 GTSNPN and CDR2 SVGIG (reference sequence). The CDR3 sequence is 12 residues long. The CDR3 region is CAARQGPTEAFF. As DNA, the CDR3 is TGTGCCGCCAGACAGGGGCCCACTGAAGCTTTCTTT. The full variable domain, completed using reference TRBV30 and TRBJ1-1, is SQTIHQWPATLVQPVGSPLSLECTVEGTSNPNLYWYRQAAGRGLQLLFYSVGIGQISSEVPQNLSASRPQDRQFILSSKKLLLSDSGFYLCAARQGPTEAFFGQGTRLTVV.

The chain couples TRBV2 to TRBJ2-1, with D possibly TRBD2 on 5 matching bases. Germline V gene sequence: CDR1 SNHLY, CDR2 FYNNEI. V was trimmed by 3 bases and J by 7 bases, leaving 10 bases between them. CDR3 length: 13 amino acids. The DNA of the CDR3 is TGTGCCAGCAGTGACAAGCGGTGGAATGAGCAGTTCTTC. Encoded protein: CASSDKRWNEQFF. Looking up the rest from reference TRBV2 and TRBJ2-1 gives the full variable domain: EPEVTQTPSHQVTQMGQEVILRCVPISNHLYFYWYRQILGQKVEFLVSFYNNEISEKSEIFDDQFSVERPDGSNFTLKIRSTKLEDSAMYFCASSDKRWNEQFFGPGTRLTVL.

V usage is TRBV19 and J usage is TRBJ2-3; TRBD1 might be the D (5 bases). CDR3 size: 14 residues. Trimming stripped 6 bases from V and 3 bases from J, with 13 bases between. Germline V gene sequence: CDR1 LNHDA, CDR2 SQIVND (reference sequence). As DNA, the CDR3 is TGTGCCAGTAGAAGGGGTGGGTCAACAGATACGCAGTATTTT. Its protein product is CASRRGGSTDTQYF.

The chain recombines TRBV28 with TRBJ2-3, with 8 bases that match TRBD1. Germline CDR1 is MDHEN and CDR2 is SYDVKM. Germline trimming cut 4 bases from V and 1 base from J; bases unmatched to any gene: 1. CDR3 size: 14 residues. The CDR3 sequence: CASSSGQGTDTQYF. As DNA, the CDR3 is TGTGCCAGCAGTTCGGGACAGGGCACAGATACGCAGTATTTT.

The V call is TRBV2, the J call TRBJ1-5; 9 bases map to TRBD1. CDR1 and CDR2 (germline): SNHLY, FYNNEI. V lost 6 bases to trimming and J lost 8 bases; unmatched junction nucleotides: 8. There are 14 residues in the CDR3. CDR3 DNA sequence: TGTGCCAGCAGCGCAGGGGGACAGGGAAAGCCCCAGCATTTT. It encodes CASSAGGQGKPQHF.

This clone was seen a few times. This sequence joins TRBV6-6 and TRBJ2-7; 8 positions match TRBD1. V trimming: 2 bases; J trimming: 1 base; junction bases outside the gene matches: 7. Germline loops: CDR1 MNHNY, CDR2 SVGAGI (reference sequence). The length of the CDR3 is 16 residues. CDR3 amino acids: CASSYPGTGVSYEQYF. Here the CDR3 DNA reads TGTGCCAGCAGTTACCCTGGGACAGGAGTTTCCTACGAGCAGTACTTC.

J is TRBJ1-2 and V is TRBV5-4, with TRBD1 matching over 12 bases. CDR1 and CDR2 from the germline V gene are SGHNT and YYREEE (reference sequence). V lost 3 bases, J lost 7 bases, and 10 bases stayed unmatched. The CDR3 is made up of 16 amino acids. CDR3 sequence: CASSSPGQGAQSGYTF. CDR3 in DNA: TGTGCCAGCAGCTCACCGGGACAGGGGGCGCAATCTGGCTACACCTTC.

J is TRBJ2-7 and V is TRBV7-9; D not resolved. CDR3 length: 12 amino acids. Trimming cost V 4 bases and J 4 bases, with 8 bases left between them. Per the germline V gene, CDR1 is SEHNR and CDR2 is FQNEAQ (reference sequence). The CDR3 region is CASSSTFYEQYF. For the CDR3, the DNA is TGTGCCAGCAGCTCGACATTTTACGAGCAGTACTTC. Full variable domain (rest looked up from reference TRBV7-9 and TRBJ2-7): DTGVSQNPRHKITKRGQNVTFRCDPISEHNRLYWYRQTLGQGPEFLTYFQNEAQLEKSRLLSDRFSAERPKGSFSTLEIQRTEQGDSAMYLCASSSTFYEQYFGPGTRLTVT.

This clone was seen once. The V and J genes are TRBV15 and TRBJ2-7; D is unresolved. Trimming took 0 bases from V and 4 from J, leaving 13 bases between them. Germline V gene lookup returns CDR1 LNHNV and CDR2 YYDKDF (reference sequence). The CDR3 loop spans 15 amino acids. CDR3 loop: CATSRDKSIFYEQYF. The DNA for the CDR3 is TGTGCCACCAGCAGAGATAAGAGCATTTTTTACGAGCAGTACTTC. Using reference TRBV15 and TRBJ2-7 for the parts outside the CDR3, the full variable domain is DAMVIQNPRYQVTQFGKPVTLSCSQTLNHNVMYWYQQKSSQAPKLLFHYYDKDFNNEADTPDNFQSRRPNTSFCFLDIRSPGLGDTAMYLCATSRDKSIFYEQYFGPGTRLTVT.

The genes are TRBV30 and TRBJ2-2, with 11 bases lining up with TRBD2. The germline V gene has CDR1 GTSNPN and CDR2 SVGIG (reference sequence). With 7 bases clipped from V and 0 bases from J, the junction kept 10 bases outside the gene matches. This CDR3 is 17 amino acids long. This chain's CDR3 is CASRLAGNPSNTGELFF. CDR3 DNA: TGTGCCTCCCGACTAGCGGGAAACCCTTCGAACACCGGGGAGCTGTTTTTT. The whole variable domain, filled in from reference TRBV30 and TRBJ2-2, reads SQTIHQWPATLVQPVGSPLSLECTVEGTSNPNLYWYRQAAGRGLQLLFYSVGIGQISSEVPQNLSASRPQDRQFILSSKKLLLSDSGFYLCASRLAGNPSNTGELFFGEGSRLTVL.

V is TRBV7-2 and J is TRBJ1-1; 7 bases are a match to TRBD1. From germline, CDR1 is SGHTA and CDR2 FQGNSA. The CDR3 is 14 amino acids. Trimming removed 1 base from V and 13 bases from J; junction bases left unmatched: 12. The CDR3, as DNA: TGTGCCAGCAGCTTAGTGGGGACAGCCAGTAATTGTTTCTTT. It specifies CASSLVGTASNCFF.

DNA for the CDR3: TGCGCCAGCAGTGCCGGGACAGGCGGGTACGAGCAGTACTTC. Translation gives CASSAGTGGYEQYF. The rearrangement links TRBV5-1 to TRBJ2-7; the match to TRBD1 covers 8 bases. This CDR3 contains 14 residues. J lost 4 bases, V lost 5 bases, and 8 bases had no gene match. Germline assignment: CDR1 SGHRS and CDR2 YFSETQ.

The rearrangement joins TRBV5-5 to TRBJ2-1; 7 bases are shared with TRBD2. With 5 bases clipped from V and 4 bases from J, the junction kept 21 bases outside the gene matches. Germline assignment: CDR1 SGHKS and CDR2 YYEKEE (reference sequence). This CDR3 is built from 19 residues. DNA of the CDR3: TGTGCCAGCAGTCCTCTTTATGTGGGAGGGCCTTTACAATACAATGAGCAGTTCTTC. The encoded protein is CASSPLYVGGPLQYNEQFF. Full variable domain (missing parts from reference TRBV5-5 and TRBJ2-1): DAGVTQSPTHLIKTRGQQVTLRCSPISGHKSVSWYQQVLGQGPQFIFQYYEKEERGRGNFPDRFSARQFPNYSSELNVNALLLGDSALYLCASSPLYVGGPLQYNEQFFGPGTRLTVL.

CDR3 in DNA: TGTGCCAGCAGCTTACCGGCCGGCGGGGAGCAGTTCTTC. It is translated as CASSLPAGGEQFF. The chain employs TRBV7-9 and TRBJ2-1, with D possibly matching TRBD2 (5 bases). This CDR3 has 13 residues. Per the germline V gene, CDR1 is SEHNR and CDR2 is FQNEAQ (reference sequence). V lost 2 bases and J lost 10, with 12 bases in between.

The chain employs TRBV7-2 and TRBJ1-5; TRBD1 matches 9 bases. After removal of 5 bases from V and 6 bases from J, the junction contained 8 bases not matched to a gene. The CDR3 spans 15 residues. CDR1 is SGHTA and CDR2 is FQGNSA in the germline V gene. The CDR3 sequence: CASSRGTGTSQPQHF. DNA of the CDR3: TGTGCCAGCAGCCGCGGGACAGGGACCAGTCAGCCCCAGCATTTT.

The rearrangement joins TRBV25-1 to TRBJ1-2; 7 bases are shared with TRBD1. Trimming at V came to 6 bases and at J to 8 bases, leaving 6 bases not matched to a gene. The CDR3 consists of 12 residues. The germline V gene encodes CDR1 MGHDK and CDR2 SYGVNS. This CDR3 reads CASRTGEGGYTF. The CDR3 region has the DNA TGTGCCAGCAGAACAGGGGAAGGAGGCTACACCTTC.

V gene TRBV7-9 combines with J gene TRBJ1-3; TRBD1 might be the D (5 bases). Between the trimmed V and J ends, which lost 5 bases and 3 bases, there was a span of 14 bases. CDR3 length: 15 amino acids. Germline assignment: CDR1 SEHNR and CDR2 FQNEAQ (reference sequence). The chain's CDR3 is CASSLPTEIGNTIYF. The CDR3, as DNA: TGTGCCAGCAGCCTTCCGACAGAAATTGGAAACACCATATATTTT.

The V and J genes are TRBV11-3 and TRBJ2-2; TRBD2 aligns across 7 bases. Germline V lookup: CDR1 SGHNT, CDR2 YENEEA. The trim removed 0 bases at V and 0 bases at J, leaving 1 base unmatched. CDR3 length: 16 amino acids. This CDR3 reads CASSLEGGTNTGELFF. Here the CDR3 DNA reads TGTGCCAGCAGCTTAGAGGGGGGGACGAACACCGGGGAGCTGTTTTTT.

V and J are TRBV28 and TRBJ1-2, with 8 positions matching TRBD1. The CDR3 consists of 15 residues. V was clipped by 6 bases and J by 8 bases; unmatched bases: 14. Germline lookup yields CDR1 MDHEN and CDR2 SYDVKM. The CDR3 protein is CASSLTPRTGTGYTF. The CDR3, as DNA: TGTGCCAGCAGCCTTACCCCGAGGACAGGGACGGGCTACACCTTC.

The chain combines TRBV7-8 with TRBJ2-2; D is ambiguous. There are 13 residues in the CDR3. V shed 2 bases and J shed 6 bases, with 7 bases lying between them. From germline, CDR1 is SGHVS and CDR2 FQNEAQ. The CDR3 DNA follows: TGTGCCAGCAGCTTACCTGCGGCCGGGGAGCTGTTTTTT. This encodes CASSLPAAGELFF. Full variable domain (outside the CDR3, taken from reference TRBV7-8 and TRBJ2-2): GAGVSQSPRYKVAKRGQDVALRCDPISGHVSLFWYQQALGQGPEFLTYFQNEAQLDKSGLPSDRFFAERPEGSVSTLKIQRTQQEDSAVYLCASSLPAAGELFFGEGSRLTVL.

V is TRBV28 and J is TRBJ1-4; unclear D gene. The germline V and J ends were trimmed by 6 bases and 3 bases, with 14 bases remaining between them. Germline lookup yields CDR1 MDHEN and CDR2 SYDVKM. The length of the CDR3 is 15 residues. CDR3 coding DNA: TGTGCCAGCAGCCCTCCGGGATGGGCTAATGAAAAACTGTTTTTT. Translated, it gives CASSPPGWANEKLFF.